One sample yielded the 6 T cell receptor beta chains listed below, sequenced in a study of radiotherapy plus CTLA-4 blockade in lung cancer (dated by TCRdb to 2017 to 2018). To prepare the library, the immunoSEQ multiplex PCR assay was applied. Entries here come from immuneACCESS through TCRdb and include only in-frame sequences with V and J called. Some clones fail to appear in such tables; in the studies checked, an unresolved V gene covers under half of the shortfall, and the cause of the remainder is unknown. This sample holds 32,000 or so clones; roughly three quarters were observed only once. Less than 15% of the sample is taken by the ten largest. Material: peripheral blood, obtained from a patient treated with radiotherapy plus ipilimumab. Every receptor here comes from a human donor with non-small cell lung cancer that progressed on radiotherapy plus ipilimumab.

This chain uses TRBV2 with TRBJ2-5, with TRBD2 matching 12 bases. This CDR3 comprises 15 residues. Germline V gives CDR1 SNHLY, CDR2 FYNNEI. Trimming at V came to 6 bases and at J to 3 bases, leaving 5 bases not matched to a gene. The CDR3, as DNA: TGTGCCAGCAGACCTCGACTAGCGGGGGAAGAGACCCAGTACTTC. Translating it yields CASRPRLAGEETQYF.

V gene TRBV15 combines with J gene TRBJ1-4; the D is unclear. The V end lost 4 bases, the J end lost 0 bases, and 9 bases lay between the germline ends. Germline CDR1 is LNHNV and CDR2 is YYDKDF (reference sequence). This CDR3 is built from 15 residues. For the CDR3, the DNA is TGTGCCACCAGCAACGCAAGACCAACTAATGAAAAACTGTTTTTT. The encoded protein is CATSNARPTNEKLFF.

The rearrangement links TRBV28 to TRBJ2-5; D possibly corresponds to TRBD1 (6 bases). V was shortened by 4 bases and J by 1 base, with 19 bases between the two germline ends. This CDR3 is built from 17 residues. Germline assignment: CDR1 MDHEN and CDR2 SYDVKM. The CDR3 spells CASSWPRLRGGQETQYF. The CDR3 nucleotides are TGTGCCAGCAGTTGGCCCCGGTTGAGAGGGGGCCAAGAGACCCAGTACTTC.

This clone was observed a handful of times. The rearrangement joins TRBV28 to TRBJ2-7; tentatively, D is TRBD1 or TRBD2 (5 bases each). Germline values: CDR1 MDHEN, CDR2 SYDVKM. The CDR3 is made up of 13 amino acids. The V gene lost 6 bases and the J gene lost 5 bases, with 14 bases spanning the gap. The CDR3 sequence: CASSISAGNEQYF. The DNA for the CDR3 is TGTGCCAGCAGCATTAGCGCAGGGAACGAGCAGTACTTC.

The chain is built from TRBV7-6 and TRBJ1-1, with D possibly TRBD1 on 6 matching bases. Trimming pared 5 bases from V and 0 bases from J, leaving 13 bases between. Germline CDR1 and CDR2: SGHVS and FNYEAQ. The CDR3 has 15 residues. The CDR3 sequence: CASSALQGMNTEAFF. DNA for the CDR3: TGTGCCAGCAGCGCCTTGCAGGGGATGAACACTGAAGCTTTCTTT.

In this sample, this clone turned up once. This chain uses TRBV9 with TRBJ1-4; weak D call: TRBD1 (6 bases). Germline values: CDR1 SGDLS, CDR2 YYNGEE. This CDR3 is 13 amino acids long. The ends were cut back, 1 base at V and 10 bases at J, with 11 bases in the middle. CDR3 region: CASSVSPQGKLFF. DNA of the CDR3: TGTGCCAGCAGCGTAAGTCCACAGGGAAAACTGTTTTTT.